This TCR beta chain emerged from a study of OX40 agonist ivuxolimab in advanced cancers. In the study overall: Ivuxolimab was an agonistic, fully human IgG2 monoclonal antibody directed against OX40 (CD134), a costimulatory receptor. Patients were allowed to have had prior anti-PD-1, anti-PD-L1 or anti-CTLA-4 therapy, and 40% to 45% of the dose-escalation patients had previously received checkpoint inhibitors. Partial responses were achieved by three dose-escalation patients, of whom one had hepatocellular carcinoma and two had cutaneous melanoma. Of the approximately 50 patients in dose escalation, about 20 had hepatocellular carcinoma, roughly 15 had melanoma, 9 had renal cell carcinoma and 9 had head and neck cancer. The paper reports the monotherapy dose-escalation portion (N = 52 patients) of the phase I ivuxolimab trial. A male proportion of almost 85% and a mean age of approximately 55 years, ranging from roughly 23 to 79, were recorded for the dose-escalation cohort. The purpose of peripheral TCRbeta sequencing was to test whether ivuxolimab changed TCR sequence diversity and led to clonal T-cell expansion. Intravenous ivuxolimab was administered to patients every 2 weeks at six dose levels: 0.01, 0.1, 0.3, 1.5, 3 and 10 mg/kg. What the study reported, not specific to this receptor: At doses of 0.1 to 3.0 mg/kg, clonal expansion of both CD4+ and CD8+ T cells in blood was seen between baseline and week 6. Antigen specificity was not determined for the clonally expanded peripheral T cells. Low levels of normalized T-cell clonal expansion were also shown by some nonresponding patients. In the 0.1-3.0 mg/kg groups, partial responders were among the patients with the lowest normalized peripheral clonal expansion, particularly in CD8+ T cells. After ivuxolimab, CD8+ T cells had more expanded clones than CD4+ T cells on average.

The trial excluded patients who had a history of autoimmune disease or who were on systemic immunosuppression. Peripheral blood for TCR sequencing was drawn from every dose cohort at baseline, at cycle 4 day 1 and at cycle 7 day 1. Samples came from an open-label, multicenter, first-in-human phase I dose-escalation trial of ivuxolimab. Adults with locally advanced or metastatic melanoma, renal cell, hepatocellular, or head and neck squamous cell carcinoma were enrolled in the trial. Before TCR sequencing, CD4+ and CD8+ T cells were separately sorted from peripheral blood. Genomic DNA was isolated from the sorted cells so that the TCRbeta CDR3 region could be sequenced. The immunoSEQ Assay was used for sequencing of TCRbeta CDR3 regions. This immuneACCESS table, as held by TCRdb, lists in-frame sequences with V and J called but not all clones. Of the missing ones, under half trace to an unresolved V gene in checked studies; the others have no known cause. This sample lists over 65,000 clones; 84% were detected once. Less than 0.9% of the sample is held by the ten biggest clonotypes.

As encoded in the germline V gene (reference sequence), CDR1 is PRHDT while CDR2 is FYEKMQ. Trimming removed 4 bases from V and 3 bases from J; the gene matches leave 6 bases unexplained. The CDR3 runs 14 residues from the cysteine to the phenylalanine. Of the read, only the CDR3 DNA is kept; its 42 bases are in frame from base 1. About this clone: Its antigen specificity is not known. Base qualities are missing; no much larger clone stands one base away.

The sequences come from CD4+ or CD8+ T cells sorted from blood, collected in a trial of the OX40 agonist ivuxolimab. The chain uses TRBV13 and TRBJ2-7; 7 bases in the junction line up with TRBD2. This TCR was sampled from an adult with an advanced solid tumor such as melanoma, head and neck, liver or kidney cancer. The CDR3 in this case is CASSSRERDYEQYF. The bases are TGTGCCAGCAGCTCAAGGGAGCGGGACTACGAGCAGTACTTC.